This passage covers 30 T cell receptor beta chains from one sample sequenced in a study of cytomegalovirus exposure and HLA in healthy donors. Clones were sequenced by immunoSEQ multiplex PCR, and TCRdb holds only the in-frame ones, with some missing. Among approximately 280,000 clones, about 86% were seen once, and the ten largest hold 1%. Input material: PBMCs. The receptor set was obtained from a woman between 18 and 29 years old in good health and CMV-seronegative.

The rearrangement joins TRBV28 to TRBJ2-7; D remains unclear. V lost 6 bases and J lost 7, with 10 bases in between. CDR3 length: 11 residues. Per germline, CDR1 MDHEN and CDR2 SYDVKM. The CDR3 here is CASSQPREQYF. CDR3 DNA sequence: TGTGCCAGCAGCCAACCGCGGGAGCAGTACTTC.

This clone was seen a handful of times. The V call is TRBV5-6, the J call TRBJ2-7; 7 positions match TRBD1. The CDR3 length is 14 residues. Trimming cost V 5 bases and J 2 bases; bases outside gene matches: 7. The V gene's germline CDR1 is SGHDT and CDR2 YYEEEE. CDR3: CASRRQGLPYEQYF. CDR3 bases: TGTGCCAGCAGGCGACAGGGCCTCCCCTACGAGCAGTACTTC.

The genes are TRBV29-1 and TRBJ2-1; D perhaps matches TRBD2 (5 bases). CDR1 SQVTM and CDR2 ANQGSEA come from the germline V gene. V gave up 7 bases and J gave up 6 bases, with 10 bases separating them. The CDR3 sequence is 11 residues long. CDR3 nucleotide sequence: TGCAGCGCCGGGGTCCTCAATGAGCAGTTCTTC. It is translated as CSAGVLNEQFF.

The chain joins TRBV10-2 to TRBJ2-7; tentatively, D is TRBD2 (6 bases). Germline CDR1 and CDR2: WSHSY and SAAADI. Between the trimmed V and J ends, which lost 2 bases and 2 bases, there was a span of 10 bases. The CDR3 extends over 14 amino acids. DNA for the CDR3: TGCGCCAGCAGTGAGCGGGGACTCACCTACGAGCAGTACTTC. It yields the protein CASSERGLTYEQYF.

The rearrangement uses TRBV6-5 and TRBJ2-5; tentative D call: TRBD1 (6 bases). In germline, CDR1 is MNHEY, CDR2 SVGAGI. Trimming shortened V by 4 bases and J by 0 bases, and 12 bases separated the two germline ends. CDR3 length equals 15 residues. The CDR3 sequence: CASSLVQGYQETQYF. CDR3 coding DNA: TGTGCCAGCAGTTTGGTACAGGGCTACCAAGAGACCCAGTACTTC.

The chain's CDR3 is CASSRQEGEEKLFF. CDR3 DNA sequence: TGCGCCAGCAGCCGCCAAGAGGGCGAGGAAAAACTGTTTTTT. This chain connects TRBV4-1 to TRBJ1-4; D ambiguous. The CDR3 extends over 14 amino acids. Trimming left V 4 bases short and J 8 bases short, with 14 bases between. CDR1 is MGHRA, CDR2 YSYEKL, per germline.

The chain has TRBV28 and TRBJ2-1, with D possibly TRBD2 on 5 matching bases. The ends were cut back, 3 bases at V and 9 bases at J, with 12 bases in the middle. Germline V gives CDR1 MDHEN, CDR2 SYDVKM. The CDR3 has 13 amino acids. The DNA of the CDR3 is TGTGCCAGCAGTTTGATAGGGAGATTTGAGCAGTTCTTC. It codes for CASSLIGRFEQFF.

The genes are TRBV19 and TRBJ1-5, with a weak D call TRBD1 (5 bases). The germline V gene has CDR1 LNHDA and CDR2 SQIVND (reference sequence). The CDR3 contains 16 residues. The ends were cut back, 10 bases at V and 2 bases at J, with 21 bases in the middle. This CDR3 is CATRRGEITRNQPQHF. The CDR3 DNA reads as TGTGCCACCCGCCGGGGGGAGATTACCCGCAATCAGCCCCAGCATTTT. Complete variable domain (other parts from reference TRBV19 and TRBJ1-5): DGGITQSPKYLFRKEGQNVTLSCEQNLNHDAMYWYRQDPGQGLRLIYYSQIVNDFQKGDIAEGYSVSREKKESFPLTVTSAQKNPTAFYLCATRRGEITRNQPQHFGDGTRLSIL.

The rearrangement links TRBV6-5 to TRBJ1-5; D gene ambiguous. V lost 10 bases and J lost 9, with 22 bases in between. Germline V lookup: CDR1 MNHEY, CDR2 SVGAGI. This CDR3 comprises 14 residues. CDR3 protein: CAKPFHALHPPQHF. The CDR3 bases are TGTGCCAAGCCGTTTCATGCGCTCCATCCGCCCCAGCATTTT.

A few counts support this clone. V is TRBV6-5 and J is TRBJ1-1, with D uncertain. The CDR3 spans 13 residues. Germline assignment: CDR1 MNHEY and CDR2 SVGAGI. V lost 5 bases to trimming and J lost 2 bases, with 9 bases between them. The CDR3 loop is CASSQGRNTEAFF. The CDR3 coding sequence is TGTGCCAGCAGTCAAGGGAGAAACACTGAAGCTTTCTTT.

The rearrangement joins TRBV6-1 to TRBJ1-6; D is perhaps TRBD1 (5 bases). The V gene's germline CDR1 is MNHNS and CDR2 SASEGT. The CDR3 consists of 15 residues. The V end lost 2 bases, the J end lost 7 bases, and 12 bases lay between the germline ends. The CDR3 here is CASSEIAGRNSPLHF. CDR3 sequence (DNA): TGTGCCAGCAGTGAAATCGCAGGGAGGAATTCACCCCTCCACTTT.

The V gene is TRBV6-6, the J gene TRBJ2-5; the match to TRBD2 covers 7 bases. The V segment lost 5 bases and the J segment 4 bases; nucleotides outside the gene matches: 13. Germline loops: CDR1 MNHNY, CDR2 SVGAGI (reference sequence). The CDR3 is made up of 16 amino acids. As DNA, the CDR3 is TGTGCCAGCAGTATATTCCGCGGGAGTGGGGGAGAGACCCAGTACTTC. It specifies CASSIFRGSGGETQYF.

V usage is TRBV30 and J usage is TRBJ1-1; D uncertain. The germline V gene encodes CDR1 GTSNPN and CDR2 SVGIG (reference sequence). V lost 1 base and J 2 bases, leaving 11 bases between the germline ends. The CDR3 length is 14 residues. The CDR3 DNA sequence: TGTGCCTGGAGTGCCGCCCCGGGAAACACTGAAGCTTTCTTT. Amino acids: CAWSAAPGNTEAFF.

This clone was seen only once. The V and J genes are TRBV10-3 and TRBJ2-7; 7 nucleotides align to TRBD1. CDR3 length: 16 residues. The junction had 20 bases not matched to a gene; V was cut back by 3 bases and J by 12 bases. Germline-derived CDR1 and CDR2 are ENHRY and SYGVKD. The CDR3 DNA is TGTGCCATCAGTGAATTTACCGGGACAGACACCTATACACTGTACTTC. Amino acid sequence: CAISEFTGTDTYTLYF.

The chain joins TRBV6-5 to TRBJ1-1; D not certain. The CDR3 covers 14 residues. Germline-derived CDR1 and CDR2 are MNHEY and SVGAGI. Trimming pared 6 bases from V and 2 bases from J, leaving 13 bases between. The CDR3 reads CASSPAGTNTEAFF. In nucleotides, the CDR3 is TGTGCCAGCAGCCCGGCGGGAACTAACACTGAAGCTTTCTTT.

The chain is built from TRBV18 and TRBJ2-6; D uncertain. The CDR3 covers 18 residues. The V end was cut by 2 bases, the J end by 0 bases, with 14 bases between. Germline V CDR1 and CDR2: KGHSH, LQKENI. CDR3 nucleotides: TGTGCCAGCTCACCAAGATCGACTGATTTCTCTGGGGCCAACGTCCTGACTTTC. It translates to CASSPRSTDFSGANVLTF.

CDR3 protein: CAISRLAGGNEQYF. For the CDR3, the DNA is TGTGCCATCAGCCGACTAGCGGGGGGCAACGAGCAGTACTTC. The rearrangement uses TRBV10-3 and TRBJ2-7, with 13 bases aligning to TRBD2. Germline V gene sequence: CDR1 ENHRY, CDR2 SYGVKD. The J segment lost 5 bases and the V segment lost 6 bases, leaving 4 bases of the junction unmatched. The CDR3 runs 14 residues.

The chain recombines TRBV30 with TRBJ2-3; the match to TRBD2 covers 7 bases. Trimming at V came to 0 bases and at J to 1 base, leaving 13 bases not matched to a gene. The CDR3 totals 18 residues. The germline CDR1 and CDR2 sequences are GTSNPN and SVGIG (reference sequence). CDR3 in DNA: TGTGCCTGGAGTGTATGGGCCGGGGGGTTTACCGGCACAGATACGCAGTATTTT. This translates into CAWSVWAGGFTGTDTQYF.

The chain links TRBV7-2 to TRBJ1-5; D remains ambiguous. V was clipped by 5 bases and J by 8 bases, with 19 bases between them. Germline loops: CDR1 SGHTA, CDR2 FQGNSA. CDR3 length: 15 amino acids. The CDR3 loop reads CASSPEREGSEPQHF. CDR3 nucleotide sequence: TGTGCCAGCAGCCCCGAGCGGGAGGGATCGGAGCCCCAGCATTTT.

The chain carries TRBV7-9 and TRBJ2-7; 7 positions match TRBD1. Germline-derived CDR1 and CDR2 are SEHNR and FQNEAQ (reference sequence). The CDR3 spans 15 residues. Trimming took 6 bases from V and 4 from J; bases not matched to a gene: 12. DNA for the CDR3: TGTGCCAGCAGATCTCCCGGGACAGTTGTTTACGAGCAGTACTTC. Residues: CASRSPGTVVYEQYF. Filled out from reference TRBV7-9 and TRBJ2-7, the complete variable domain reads DTGVSQNPRHKITKRGQNVTFRCDPISEHNRLYWYRQTLGQGPEFLTYFQNEAQLEKSRLLSDRFSAERPKGSFSTLEIQRTEQGDSAMYLCASRSPGTVVYEQYFGPGTRLTVT.

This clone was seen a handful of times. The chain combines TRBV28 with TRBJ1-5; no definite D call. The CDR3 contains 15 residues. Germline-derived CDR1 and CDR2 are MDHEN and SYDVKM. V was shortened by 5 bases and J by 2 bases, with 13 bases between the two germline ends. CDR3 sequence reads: CASSIDGFGNQPQHF. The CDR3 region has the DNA TGTGCCAGCAGTATCGACGGGTTCGGCAATCAGCCCCAGCATTTT.

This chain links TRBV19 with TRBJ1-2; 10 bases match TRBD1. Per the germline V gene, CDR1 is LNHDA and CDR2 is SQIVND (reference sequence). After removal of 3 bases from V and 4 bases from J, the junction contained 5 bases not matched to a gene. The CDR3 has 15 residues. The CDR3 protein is CASSILGQGSYGYTF. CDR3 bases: TGTGCCAGTAGTATTCTGGGACAGGGGAGCTATGGCTACACCTTC.

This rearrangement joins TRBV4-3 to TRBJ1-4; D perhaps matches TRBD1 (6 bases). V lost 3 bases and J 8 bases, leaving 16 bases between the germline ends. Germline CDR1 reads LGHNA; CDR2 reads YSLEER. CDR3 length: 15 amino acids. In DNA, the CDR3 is TGCGCCAGCAGCCAGGCCTCAGGGGATTGGGAAAAACTGTTTTTT. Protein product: CASSQASGDWEKLFF.

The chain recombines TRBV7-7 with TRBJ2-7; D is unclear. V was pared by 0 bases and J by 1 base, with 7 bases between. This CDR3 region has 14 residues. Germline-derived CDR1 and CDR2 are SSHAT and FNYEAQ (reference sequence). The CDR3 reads CASSLALRSYEQYF. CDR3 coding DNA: TGTGCCAGCAGCTTAGCACTAAGGTCCTACGAGCAGTACTTC.

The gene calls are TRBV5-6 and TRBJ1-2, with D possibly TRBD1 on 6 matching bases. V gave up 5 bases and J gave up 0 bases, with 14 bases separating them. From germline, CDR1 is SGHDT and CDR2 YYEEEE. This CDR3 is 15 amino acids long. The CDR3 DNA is TGTGCCAGCAGTTTAATCGGACAGACTAACTATGGCTACACCTTC. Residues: CASSLIGQTNYGYTF. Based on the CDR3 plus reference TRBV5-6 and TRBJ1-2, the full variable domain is DAGVTQSPTHLIKTRGQQVTLRCSPKSGHDTVSWYQQALGQGPQFIFQYYEEEERQRGNFPDRFSGHQFPNYSSELNVNALLLGDSALYLCASSLIGQTNYGYTFGSGTRLTVV.

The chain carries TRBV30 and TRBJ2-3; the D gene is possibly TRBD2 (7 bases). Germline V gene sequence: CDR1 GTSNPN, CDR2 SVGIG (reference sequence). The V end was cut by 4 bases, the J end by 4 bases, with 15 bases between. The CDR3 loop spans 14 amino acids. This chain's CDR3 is CAWTRGGEADTQYF. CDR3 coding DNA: TGTGCCTGGACCCGCGGGGGCGAGGCAGATACGCAGTATTTT.

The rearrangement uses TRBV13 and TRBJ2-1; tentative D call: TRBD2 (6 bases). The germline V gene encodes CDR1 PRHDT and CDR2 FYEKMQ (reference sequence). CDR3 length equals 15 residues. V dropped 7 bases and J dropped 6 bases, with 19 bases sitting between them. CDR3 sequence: CASTFLLAPLNEQFF. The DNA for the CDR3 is TGTGCCAGCACCTTTTTACTAGCACCCCTCAATGAGCAGTTCTTC.

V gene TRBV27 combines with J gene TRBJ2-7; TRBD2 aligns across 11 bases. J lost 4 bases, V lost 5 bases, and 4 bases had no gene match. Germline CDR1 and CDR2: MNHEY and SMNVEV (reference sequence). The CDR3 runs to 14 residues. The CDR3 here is CASSAGLAEYEQYF. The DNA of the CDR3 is TGTGCCAGCAGTGCGGGACTAGCGGAATACGAGCAGTACTTC.

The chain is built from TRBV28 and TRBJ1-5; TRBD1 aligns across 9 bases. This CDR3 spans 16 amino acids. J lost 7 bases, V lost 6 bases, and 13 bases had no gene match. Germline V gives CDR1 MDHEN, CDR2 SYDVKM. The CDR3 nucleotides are TGTGCCAGCAGGATTCTGGACAGGGGCGGAGAGCAGCCCCAGCATTTT. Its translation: CASRILDRGGEQPQHF.

CDR3 in amino acids: CASSKQGAGTEAFF. In nucleotides, the CDR3 is TGCGCCAGCAGTAAGCAGGGGGCAGGCACTGAAGCTTTCTTT. This chain uses TRBV10-1 with TRBJ1-1, with 8 bases lining up with TRBD1. This CDR3 comprises 14 residues. V shed 5 bases, J shed 4 bases, and the junction held 6 bases outside the gene matches. Germline V gives CDR1 WNHNN, CDR2 SYGVQD (reference sequence).